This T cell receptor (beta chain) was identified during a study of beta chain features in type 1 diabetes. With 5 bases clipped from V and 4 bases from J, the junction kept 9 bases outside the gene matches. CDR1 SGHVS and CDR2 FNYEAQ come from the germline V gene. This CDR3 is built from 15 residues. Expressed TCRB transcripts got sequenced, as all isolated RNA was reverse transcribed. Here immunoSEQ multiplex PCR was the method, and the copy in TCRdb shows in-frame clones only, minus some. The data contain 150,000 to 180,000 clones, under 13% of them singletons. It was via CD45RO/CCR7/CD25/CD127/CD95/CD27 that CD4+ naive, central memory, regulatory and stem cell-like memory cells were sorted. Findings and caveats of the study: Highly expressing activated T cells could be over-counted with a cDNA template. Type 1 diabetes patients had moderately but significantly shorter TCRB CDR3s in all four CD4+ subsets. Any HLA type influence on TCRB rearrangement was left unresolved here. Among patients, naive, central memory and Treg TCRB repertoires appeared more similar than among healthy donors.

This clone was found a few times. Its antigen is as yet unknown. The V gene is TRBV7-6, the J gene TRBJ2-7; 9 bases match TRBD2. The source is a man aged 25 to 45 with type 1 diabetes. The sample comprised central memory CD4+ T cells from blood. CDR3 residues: CASSAAGGGLYEQYF. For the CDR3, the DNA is TGTGCCAGCAGCGCAGCGGGGGGCGGGCTTTACGAGCAGTACTTC.